Shown below are 29 T cell receptor beta chains from a single sample sequenced in a study of cytomegalovirus exposure and HLA in healthy donors. With 60 Vbeta and 13 Jbeta primers, the PCR was carried out. Profiling relied on immunoSEQ multiplex PCR, and the TCRdb table lists in-frame clones only, not all of them. The sample contains 84,000 or so clones, around 74% of which appear only once. The sample comprised PBMCs. These receptor sequences come from a boy aged 5-17 years in good health and CMV-seronegative.

This clone is a singleton in its sample. The V gene is TRBV10-3, the J gene TRBJ2-7; D gene unclear. Trimming stripped 3 bases from V and 0 bases from J, with 9 bases between. From germline, CDR1 is ENHRY and CDR2 SYGVKD. This CDR3 is 14 amino acids long. DNA of the CDR3: TGTGCCATCAGTGACTTACAGAGCTCCTACGAGCAGTACTTC. Translation gives CAISDLQSSYEQYF.

This clone has only a few counts. The chain is built from TRBV7-9 and TRBJ2-5; 7 nucleotides match TRBD1. CDR3 length equals 14 residues. V was pared by 6 bases and J by 6 bases, with 10 bases of the junction left unmatched. Germline V gene data show CDR1 as SEHNR and CDR2 as FQNEAQ (reference sequence). CDR3 bases: TGTGCCAGCAGAAAGGGGGCGGCCGAAAAGACCCAGTACTTC. Protein sequence: CASRKGAAEKTQYF.

This clone appeared a few times. V is TRBV19 and J is TRBJ2-5; 7 bases agree with TRBD2. J gave up 5 bases and V 7 bases, and 10 bases lay outside the gene matches. The CDR3 totals 14 residues. Germline values: CDR1 LNHDA, CDR2 SQIVND (reference sequence). The CDR3 region has the DNA TGTGCCAGTAAGATCAGCGGGATGTATGAGACCCAGTACTTC. Protein sequence: CASKISGMYETQYF. The full variable domain, completed using reference TRBV19 and TRBJ2-5, is DGGITQSPKYLFRKEGQNVTLSCEQNLNHDAMYWYRQDPGQGLRLIYYSQIVNDFQKGDIAEGYSVSREKKESFPLTVTSAQKNPTAFYLCASKISGMYETQYFGPGTRLLVL.

This clone has just a few counts. J is TRBJ2-1 and V is TRBV9; 9 bases map to TRBD2. J gave up 8 bases and V 3 bases, and 9 bases lay outside the gene matches. The germline CDR1 and CDR2 sequences are SGDLS and YYNGEE. This CDR3 spans 15 amino acids. CDR3 coding DNA: TGTGCCAGCAGCGCCGGGACTAGCACGGTCGATGAGCAGTTCTTC. Translated: CASSAGTSTVDEQFF.

V and J are TRBV19 and TRBJ1-2, with 9 bases lining up with TRBD1. Germline V gene data show CDR1 as LNHDA and CDR2 as SQIVND (reference sequence). V lost 5 bases to trimming and J lost 6 bases; unmatched junction nucleotides: 4. This CDR3 contains 13 residues. The CDR3 here is CASSQGQGDGYTF. The CDR3 nucleotides read TGTGCCAGTAGTCAGGGACAGGGAGATGGCTACACCTTC.

This rearrangement joins TRBV7-8 to TRBJ2-7; 7 bases line up with TRBD2. The CDR3 is 17 amino acids. Per the germline V gene, CDR1 is SGHVS and CDR2 is FQNEAQ. The junction had 8 bases not matched to a gene; V was cut back by 0 bases and J by 0 bases. CDR3 nucleotide sequence: TGTGCCAGCAGCTTAGCGAGTAGCGGGCAGGCCTCCTACGAGCAGTACTTC. Amino acids: CASSLASSGQASYEQYF.

This clone was found a few times. This sequence joins TRBV28 and TRBJ2-5, with D maybe TRBD2 (5 bases). CDR1 and CDR2 (germline): MDHEN, SYDVKM. There are 13 residues in the CDR3. V was clipped by 3 bases and J by 4 bases, with 9 bases between them. The CDR3 here is CASSLWAGETQYF. The CDR3 DNA sequence: TGTGCCAGCAGTTTGTGGGCGGGAGAGACCCAGTACTTC.

The gene calls are TRBV6-4 and TRBJ2-1; TRBD2 is a possible D gene (6 bases). CDR1 is MRHNA, CDR2 SNTAGT, per germline. CDR3 length: 16 residues. Trimming shortened V by 3 bases and J by 7 bases, and 19 bases separated the two germline ends. The CDR3: CASSETGYTSTNEQFF. CDR3 in DNA: TGTGCCAGCAGTGAGACGGGATACACTAGCACTAATGAGCAGTTCTTC.

Only a few counts were recorded for this clone. The V and J genes are TRBV6-4 and TRBJ2-1; 7 bases line up with TRBD2. Per germline, CDR1 MRHNA and CDR2 SNTAGT. This CDR3 has 15 residues. Unmatched junction bases numbered 2, after V lost 0 bases and J lost 3 bases. The CDR3 protein is CASSDSSGRYNEQFF. The CDR3 DNA is TGTGCCAGCAGTGACTCTAGCGGGCGCTACAATGAGCAGTTCTTC.

This chain uses TRBV28 with TRBJ2-7; the D gene is possibly TRBD1 (5 bases). This CDR3 is 15 amino acids long. Germline V gene data show CDR1 as MDHEN and CDR2 as SYDVKM. Trimming took off 4 bases at V and 2 bases at J, with 15 bases between the two ends. Written as DNA, the CDR3 is TGTGCCAGCAGTTCCACAGGCCAAGGGACCTACGAGCAGTACTTC. It translates to CASSSTGQGTYEQYF.

CDR3 coding DNA: TGTGCCAGCAGCCCCGACAGGGGAGGCAATCAGCCCCAGCATTTT. Its translation: CASSPDRGGNQPQHF. This sequence joins TRBV6-5 and TRBJ1-5; 8 bases fit TRBD1. Trimming cost V 6 bases and J 2 bases; bases outside gene matches: 6. The CDR3 runs to 15 residues. Germline CDR1 is MNHEY and CDR2 is SVGAGI.

The chain has TRBV5-1 and TRBJ2-3; 11 bases agree with TRBD1. V shed 4 bases and J 0 bases; nucleotides not matched to a gene: 1. This CDR3 spans 15 amino acids. Germline CDR1 is SGHRS and CDR2 is YFSETQ. CDR3 coding DNA: TGCGCCAGCAGCCGGGACAGGGGGAGCACAGATACGCAGTATTTT. Translated, it gives CASSRDRGSTDTQYF. Drawing the rest from reference TRBV5-1 and TRBJ2-3, the complete variable domain is KAGVTQTPRYLIKTRGQQVTLSCSPISGHRSVSWYQQTPGQGLQFLFEYFSETQRNKGNFPGRFSGRQFSNSRSEMNVSTLELGDSALYLCASSRDRGSTDTQYFGPGTRLTVL.

This chain joins TRBV9 and TRBJ1-4, with no clear D. V dropped 0 bases and J dropped 7 bases, with 7 bases sitting between them. The CDR3 length is 13 residues. Per the germline V gene, CDR1 is SGDLS and CDR2 is YYNGEE. CDR3 amino acids: CASSVGAGEKLFF. DNA for the CDR3: TGTGCCAGCAGCGTAGGGGCGGGTGAAAAACTGTTTTTT.

The CDR3: CASSFRQRGSTEAFF. The CDR3 coding sequence is TGTGCCAGCAGCTTCCGACAGAGAGGAAGCACTGAAGCTTTCTTT. The chain employs TRBV14 and TRBJ1-1; weak D call: TRBD1 (5 bases). In germline, CDR1 is SGHDN, CDR2 FVKESK. Trimming left V 5 bases short and J 4 bases short, with 17 bases between. CDR3 length: 15 amino acids. Full variable domain (outside the CDR3, taken from reference TRBV14 and TRBJ1-1): EAGVTQFPSHSVIEKGQTVTLRCDPISGHDNLYWYRRVMGKEIKFLLHFVKESKQDESGMPNNRFLAERTGGTYSTLKVQPAELEDSGVYFCASSFRQRGSTEAFFGQGTRLTVV.

The chain links TRBV29-1 to TRBJ2-5; 10 positions agree with TRBD1. Germline lookup yields CDR1 SQVTM and CDR2 ANQGSEA. Trimming at V came to 4 bases and at J to 4 bases, leaving 3 bases not matched to a gene. The CDR3 runs 13 residues. The CDR3 DNA sequence: TGCAGCGTTGTACGGGACAGGGGAGAGACCCAGTACTTC. Protein product: CSVVRDRGETQYF.

This clone was seen ten or more times. The chain couples TRBV7-2 to TRBJ2-1; a weak D match, TRBD2 (6 bases). The CDR3 totals 12 residues. V lost 7 bases and J 10 bases, leaving 14 bases between the germline ends. Germline V lookup: CDR1 SGHTA, CDR2 FQGNSA. CDR3 sequence: CASTYTRGEQFF. As DNA, the CDR3 is TGTGCCAGCACCTACACCCGGGGGGAGCAGTTCTTC. Variable domain in full (rest from reference TRBV7-2 and TRBJ2-1): GAGVSQSPSNKVTEKGKDVELRCDPISGHTALYWYRQSLGQGLEFLIYFQGNSAPDKSGLPSDRFSAERTGGSVSTLTIQRTQQEDSAVYLCASTYTRGEQFFGPGTRLTVL.

The chain carries TRBV6-5 and TRBJ2-5; D is possibly TRBD2 (5 bases). Trimming stripped 6 bases from V and 5 bases from J, with 16 bases between. This CDR3 is 14 amino acids long. CDR1 and CDR2 from the germline V gene are MNHEY and SVGAGI. The CDR3 sequence: CASRPAVPRETQYF. The CDR3 DNA sequence: TGTGCCAGCAGACCAGCGGTTCCCAGGGAGACCCAGTACTTC.

V usage is TRBV2 and J usage is TRBJ2-7, with D perhaps TRBD2 (6 bases). The germline V and J ends were trimmed by 2 bases and 0 bases, with 17 bases remaining between them. The CDR3 sequence is 17 residues long. Germline V gene data show CDR1 as SNHLY and CDR2 as FYNNEI. CDR3 DNA sequence: TGTGCCAGCAGTGAACGAGGACGGACTACTATCTCCTACGAGCAGTACTTC. Its translation: CASSERGRTTISYEQYF.

This clone was found a few times. J is TRBJ2-7 and V is TRBV30; the D is unclear. Germline V lookup: CDR1 GTSNPN, CDR2 SVGIG (reference sequence). The CDR3 sequence is 14 residues long. Trimming took 1 base from V and 0 from J, leaving 10 bases between them. The CDR3 DNA sequence: TGTGCCTGGAGTGATCTGGTCAGCTCCTACGAGCAGTACTTC. Its translation is CAWSDLVSSYEQYF.

This clone has a handful of counts. J is TRBJ1-1 and V is TRBV18; unclear D gene. Trimming shortened V by 4 bases and J by 6 bases, and 12 bases separated the two germline ends. Germline lookup yields CDR1 KGHSH and CDR2 LQKENI. The CDR3 is 13 amino acids. The CDR3 sequence: CASSQNTKAEAFF. Here the CDR3 DNA reads TGTGCCAGCTCACAAAATACTAAAGCTGAAGCTTTCTTT.

This clone came up a few times. The chain joins TRBV10-3 to TRBJ1-4, with 7 bases that match TRBD1. V lost 10 bases, J lost 0 bases, and 5 bases stayed unmatched. Germline V lookup: CDR1 ENHRY, CDR2 SYGVKD. The CDR3 runs to 14 residues. The CDR3 loop reads CATGQVATNEKLFF. CDR3 DNA sequence: TGTGCCACAGGACAGGTTGCAACTAATGAAAAACTGTTTTTT.

This clone was counted a few times. The chain links TRBV30 to TRBJ2-3; no definite D call. V was shortened by 5 bases and J by 6 bases, with 9 bases between the two germline ends. CDR3 size: 11 residues. Germline V gives CDR1 GTSNPN, CDR2 SVGIG (reference sequence). This chain's CDR3 is CAWRGWDTQYF. In DNA, the CDR3 is TGTGCCTGGCGAGGCTGGGATACGCAGTATTTT.

The chain recombines TRBV30 with TRBJ2-7, with D possibly matching TRBD2 (7 bases). Germline loops: CDR1 GTSNPN, CDR2 SVGIG (reference sequence). V was trimmed by 5 bases and J by 5 bases, leaving 22 bases between them. The CDR3 loop spans 15 amino acids. The CDR3 loop reads CAWRVGTPGGDEQYF. DNA for the CDR3: TGTGCCTGGCGAGTTGGGACCCCGGGGGGCGACGAGCAGTACTTC. The full variable domain, with the rest looked up from reference TRBV30 and TRBJ2-7, is SQTIHQWPATLVQPVGSPLSLECTVEGTSNPNLYWYRQAAGRGLQLLFYSVGIGQISSEVPQNLSASRPQDRQFILSSKKLLLSDSGFYLCAWRVGTPGGDEQYFGPGTRLTVT.

This sequence joins TRBV2 and TRBJ2-7; the match to TRBD1 covers 9 bases. The CDR3 is 15 residues long. Unmatched junction bases numbered 10, after V lost 6 bases and J lost 4 bases. CDR1 and CDR2 from the germline V gene are SNHLY and FYNNEI. CDR3 sequence reads: CASRGDRGSIYEQYF. CDR3 coding DNA: TGTGCCAGCAGGGGCGACAGGGGGAGCATTTACGAGCAGTACTTC.

The table lists this clone with a count of one. The genes are TRBV6-7 and TRBJ2-3; maybe TRBD1 (5 bases). TRBV6-7 falls under the ORF class, with uncertain function. Between the trimmed V and J ends, which lost 0 bases and 1 base, there was a span of 8 bases. The CDR3 is made up of 15 amino acids. CDR3 nucleotide sequence: TGTGCCAGCAGTTACTCGGCAGGGCGCACAGATACGCAGTATTTT. Protein: CASSYSAGRTDTQYF.

The gene calls are TRBV5-1 and TRBJ1-6, with 8 bases fitting TRBD1. The CDR3 spans 15 residues. Looked up from germline, CDR1 is SGHRS and CDR2 is YFSETQ. V shed 4 bases, J shed 5 bases, and the junction held 5 bases outside the gene matches. As DNA, the CDR3 is TGCGCCAGCAGCCAGGACAGGGCGAATAATTCACCCCTCCACTTT. It specifies CASSQDRANNSPLHF.

V and J are TRBV30 and TRBJ1-5; 9 nucleotides align to TRBD1. This CDR3 has 15 amino acids. The germline gives CDR1 GTSNPN, CDR2 SVGIG (reference sequence). V shed 5 bases and J 9 bases; nucleotides not matched to a gene: 14. Here the CDR3 reads CAWLTPGQGIRPQHF. DNA of the CDR3: TGTGCCTGGCTTACCCCCGGACAGGGGATTCGGCCCCAGCATTTT.

V gene TRBV5-6 combines with J gene TRBJ1-5, with 7 bases that match TRBD1. The germline V gene encodes CDR1 SGHDT and CDR2 YYEEEE. V was pared by 3 bases and J by 4 bases, with 10 bases of the junction left unmatched. CDR3 length equals 16 residues. The CDR3 bases are TGTGCCAGCAGCTACAAAGGACAGGCCGCTAATCAGCCCCAGCATTTT. It encodes CASSYKGQAANQPQHF.

This sequence joins TRBV11-2 and TRBJ2-7; D not resolved. V was shortened by 2 bases and J by 3 bases, with 5 bases between the two germline ends. The CDR3 sequence is 12 residues long. Germline CDR1 and CDR2: SGHAT and FQNNGV. CDR3 in amino acids: CASSLNFYEQYF. The CDR3 bases are TGTGCCAGCAGCTTAAACTTCTACGAGCAGTACTTC. The full variable domain, rest sourced from reference TRBV11-2 and TRBJ2-7, is EAGVAQSPRYKIIEKRQSVAFWCNPISGHATLYWYQQILGQGPKLLIQFQNNGVVDDSQLPKDRFSAERLKGVDSTLKIQPAKLEDSAVYLCASSLNFYEQYFGPGTRLTVT.